These 31 T cell receptor beta chains were all obtained from the same sample, sequenced in a study of Graves' ophthalmopathy and Graves' hyperthyroidism. Researchers took RNA transcripts and amplified TCR beta CDR3 regions from them. After a first-round RT-PCR with HTBI primers, a second-round multiplex PCR was run. TCRdb re-derived calls from the multiplex PCR reads in MiXCR, one entry per CDR3 protein. The sample records some 25,000 distinct CDR3 sequences, around 50% being singletons. The sequenced material came from peripheral blood. These receptors all stem from an adult woman with stable Graves' hyperthyroidism.

This clonotype is classed as medium-sized. The V call is TRBV16, the J call TRBJ2-7; the D is unclear. The CDR3 sequence is 11 residues long. Per the germline V gene, CDR1 is KGHSY and CDR2 is FQNENV. V was shortened by 6 bases and J by 5 bases, with 8 bases between the two germline ends. The CDR3 protein is CASRNSNEQYF. DNA for the CDR3: TGTGCCAGCAGAAACAGCAACGAGCAGTACTTC.

In this sample, this clonotype turned up many times. This chain uses TRBV6-1 with TRBJ1-1, with 8 bases lining up with TRBD1. The germline CDR1 and CDR2 sequences are MNHNS and SASEGT. The trim removed 3 bases at V and 3 bases at J, leaving 3 bases unmatched. The CDR3 has 14 residues. CDR3 DNA: TGTGCCAGCAGTGACAGGGGGCAGGACACTGAAGCTTTCTTT. Amino acids: CASSDRGQDTEAFF.

As to this clonotype: A read error may be the cause here, since a much bigger clone is one base away. This chain links TRBV27 with TRBJ2-1; 12 bases align to TRBD2. This CDR3 region has 17 residues. CDR1 is MNHEY and CDR2 is SMNVEV in the germline V gene (reference sequence). Losses at the gene ends were 1 base for V and 7 bases for J; bases not matched to a gene: 8. The chain's CDR3 is CASSLLASGGAGNEQFF. The DNA for the CDR3 is TGTGCCAGCAGTTTATTGGCTAGCGGGGGGGCCGGGAATGAGCAGTTCTTC.

At least ten counts were recorded for this clonotype. The genes are TRBV19 and TRBJ2-1; 8 bases align to TRBD2. Germline V gene lookup returns CDR1 LNHDA and CDR2 SQIVND (reference sequence). CDR3 size: 14 residues. The V segment lost 3 bases and the J segment 7 bases; nucleotides outside the gene matches: 5. CDR3 loop: CASSMGPGGNEQFF. Written as DNA, the CDR3 is TGTGCCAGTAGTATGGGACCGGGGGGGAATGAGCAGTTCTTC.

This clonotype came up many times. The chain carries TRBV28 and TRBJ2-2, with a tentative D call TRBD1 (5 bases). Germline CDR1 reads MDHEN; CDR2 reads SYDVKM. Trimming removed 8 bases from V and 2 bases from J, with 12 bases in between. The CDR3 sequence is 14 residues long. CDR3 sequence: CASARTSNTGELFF. The CDR3 bases are TGTGCCAGCGCCAGGACATCCAACACCGGGGAGCTGTTTTTT.

Ten or more counts support this clonotype. The chain joins TRBV2 to TRBJ2-3; D uncertain. Germline values: CDR1 SNHLY, CDR2 FYNNEI. Trimming removed 3 bases from V and 6 bases from J, with 13 bases in between. The CDR3 runs 14 residues. For the CDR3, the DNA is TGTGCCAGCAGTGAGCAACCCTCCGGGGATACGCAGTATTTT. This gives the protein CASSEQPSGDTQYF.

This chain links TRBV9 with TRBJ1-2; tentative D call: TRBD1 (6 bases). Germline-derived CDR1 and CDR2 are SGDLS and YYNGEE. Trimming cost V 4 bases and J 2 bases, with 15 bases left between them. The CDR3 is 15 residues long. Here the CDR3 DNA reads TGTGCCAGCAGCACTTTAGGGACAACCAACTATGGCTACACCTTC. Protein product: CASSTLGTTNYGYTF.

In its sample, this clonotype was seen many times. The V call is TRBV12-3 or TRBV12-4, the J call TRBJ1-1; D uncertain. V dropped 5 bases and J dropped 0 bases, with 10 bases sitting between them. This CDR3 comprises 14 residues. The CDR3 is CASSVGRLNTEAFF. DNA for the CDR3: TGTGCCAGCAGTGTTGGCAGATTGAACACTGAAGCTTTCTTT.

Remarks on this clonotype: The DNA is left out, because the CDR3 cannot be placed on it with certainty; the CDR3 is given as TCRdb lists it. This chain joins TRBV29-1 and TRBJ2-5; the table's D call TRBD1 went unverified against the DNA. The germline V gene has CDR1 SQVTM and CDR2 ANQGSEA. The CDR3 length equals 21 residues, ends included. CDR3 in amino acids: CSAKIQGPNEKLFFGSGTQYF.

Here the CDR3 reads CASSLAGHMNTEAFF. The CDR3 DNA follows: TGTGCCAGCAGCTTGGCGGGACACATGAACACTGAAGCTTTCTTT. J is TRBJ1-1 and V is TRBV5-4; tentatively, D is TRBD1 (6 bases). CDR1 and CDR2 (germline): SGHNT, YYREEE (reference sequence). The CDR3 spans 15 residues. Trimming shortened V by 0 bases and J by 0 bases, and 9 bases separated the two germline ends.

At least ten counts were recorded for this clonotype. This chain uses TRBV28 with TRBJ1-2, with D perhaps matching TRBD1 (5 bases). The V end was cut by 3 bases, the J end by 3 bases, with 17 bases between. The germline CDR1 and CDR2 sequences are MDHEN and SYDVKM. The length of the CDR3 is 16 residues. The CDR3 reads CASSFQGSVWDYGYTF. CDR3 DNA: TGTGCCAGCAGTTTTCAGGGTAGCGTCTGGGACTATGGCTACACCTTC.

There are many counts of this clonotype. The chain joins TRBV13 to TRBJ2-3, with 8 nucleotides matching TRBD2. This CDR3 is built from 16 residues. CDR1 and CDR2 from the germline V gene are PRHDT and FYEKMQ (reference sequence). Trimming removed 3 bases from V and 2 bases from J; junction bases left unmatched: 7. The CDR3 bases are TGTGCCAGCAGCTTCCCTAGCGGGCGGGACACAGATACGCAGTATTTT. This translates into CASSFPSGRDTDTQYF.

This clonotype was recorded many times. The chain joins TRBV7-2 to TRBJ2-1, with TRBD2 as a possible D gene (5 bases). The V end was cut by 2 bases, the J end by 6 bases, with 8 bases between. Germline CDR1 is SGHTA and CDR2 is FQGNSA. This CDR3 spans 13 amino acids. CDR3 residues: CASSLTSINEQFF. In DNA form, the CDR3 reads TGTGCCAGCAGCTTAACTAGTATCAATGAGCAGTTCTTC.

The chain is built from TRBV4-1 and TRBJ2-1, with TRBD1 matching over 11 bases. The CDR3 is 17 amino acids. V dropped 1 base and J dropped 6; count of bases not matched to a gene: 8. CDR1 is MGHRA, CDR2 YSYEKL, per germline. CDR3 in DNA: TGCGCCAGCAGCCAAGCGGGACAGGGGGAGGGTCCCAATGAGCAGTTCTTC. Translated: CASSQAGQGEGPNEQFF.

The chain recombines TRBV25-1 with TRBJ2-2; TRBD1 aligns across 7 bases. CDR3 length: 16 amino acids. Trimming took 6 bases from V and 1 from J; bases not matched to a gene: 8. The V gene's germline CDR1 is MGHDK and CDR2 SYGVNS. CDR3 residues: CASRKPRDRNTGELFF. The DNA of the CDR3 is TGTGCCAGCAGGAAACCCCGGGACAGGAACACCGGGGAGCTGTTTTTT.

The chain carries TRBV25-1 and TRBJ1-3, with D maybe TRBD1 (6 bases). V lost 3 bases, J lost 8 bases, and 20 bases lay in between. The germline V gene has CDR1 MGHDK and CDR2 SYGVNS. CDR3 length: 16 residues. As DNA, the CDR3 is TGTGCCAGCAGTGACCTGATCTCGGGCAGGGGACACACCATATATTTT. This encodes CASSDLISGRGHTIYF. Variable domain in full (rest from reference TRBV25-1 and TRBJ1-3): EADIYQTPRYLVIGTGKKITLECSQTMGHDKMYWYQQDPGMELHLIHYSYGVNSTEKGDLSSESTVSRIRTEHFPLTLESARPSHTSQYLCASSDLISGRGHTIYFGEGSWLTVV.

There are many counts of this clonotype. V gene TRBV12-3 or TRBV12-4 combines with J gene TRBJ2-7; D gene uncertain. V was shortened by 3 bases and J by 0 bases, with 9 bases between the two germline ends. There are 14 residues in the CDR3. CDR3 DNA sequence: TGTGCCAGCAGTTTTCACTCTAGCTCCTACGAGCAGTACTTC. It codes for CASSFHSSSYEQYF.

The chain links TRBV7-9 to TRBJ2-3; TRBD2 matches at 10 bases. Germline trimming cut 5 bases from V and 2 bases from J; bases unmatched to any gene: 10. The germline CDR1 and CDR2 sequences are SEHNR and FQNEAQ (reference sequence). The CDR3 extends over 17 amino acids. The CDR3 DNA follows: TGTGCCAGCAGCCAAGATCGGCTAGCGGGAGACACAGATACGCAGTATTTT. Its translation is CASSQDRLAGDTDTQYF. The entire variable domain, with the rest obtained from reference TRBV7-9 and TRBJ2-3, is as follows: DTGVSQNPRHKITKRGQNVTFRCDPISEHNRLYWYRQTLGQGPEFLTYFQNEAQLEKSRLLSDRFSAERPKGSFSTLEIQRTEQGDSAMYLCASSQDRLAGDTDTQYFGPGTRLTVL.

To note about this clonotype: Germline is not matched at one junction end, which may reflect a read error. This sequence joins TRBV9 and TRBJ2-4; D may be TRBD2 (5 bases). CDR1 and CDR2 (germline): SGDLS, YYNGEE. This CDR3 contains 13 residues. For the CDR3, the DNA is TGTGCCAGCGGCGTAGGACTCAAAAACGTTCAGTACTTC. Its protein is CASGVGLKNVQYF.

The sample holds many counts of this clonotype. The J gene is TRBJ2-2, the V gene TRBV28; 8 bases align to TRBD1. The CDR3 runs 15 residues. Losses at the gene ends were 6 bases for V and 1 base for J; bases not matched to a gene: 4. The germline gives CDR1 MDHEN, CDR2 SYDVKM. The CDR3 bases are TGTGCCAGCAGACCGGGACAGGTGAACACCGGGGAGCTGTTTTTT. It is translated as CASRPGQVNTGELFF.

This rearrangement joins TRBV28 to TRBJ1-2, with a weak D call TRBD1 (5 bases). Germline V gene lookup returns CDR1 MDHEN and CDR2 SYDVKM. V lost 2 bases and J 4 bases, leaving 11 bases between the germline ends. The CDR3 is 14 residues long. The DNA for the CDR3 is TGTGCCAGCAGTTTAAGAGGGAGGGGCTATGGCTACACCTTC. It codes for CASSLRGRGYGYTF.

This clonotype was counted between two and nine times. The V call is TRBV5-5, the J call TRBJ2-3, with 10 bases fitting TRBD1. This CDR3 spans 18 amino acids. V dropped 5 bases and J dropped 4; count of bases not matched to a gene: 16. CDR1 SGHKS and CDR2 YYEKEE come from the germline V gene (reference sequence). CDR3 sequence: CASRLTGGGRIGADTQYF. The CDR3 bases are TGTGCCAGCAGACTGACAGGGGGCGGACGTATAGGTGCAGATACGCAGTATTTT.

This chain's CDR3 is CASSSGLGFFEQYF. CDR3 nucleotides: TGTGCCAGCAGTTCCGGACTAGGTTTCTTCGAGCAGTACTTC. The chain combines TRBV2 with TRBJ2-7, with 7 bases identical to TRBD2. Germline V gene data show CDR1 as SNHLY and CDR2 as FYNNEI. V dropped 5 bases and J dropped 6; count of bases not matched to a gene: 10. CDR3 size: 14 residues.

This sequence joins TRBV10-2 and TRBJ2-3, with a possible D match to TRBD2 (6 bases). CDR3 size: 16 residues. V was pared by 6 bases and J by 2 bases, with 18 bases between. Germline V gene data show CDR1 as WSHSY and CDR2 as SAAADI. The CDR3 DNA reads TGCGCCAGCAGCAAACCAGAGGGAGGTACCACAGATACGCAGTATTTT. It translates to CASSKPEGGTTDTQYF.

The V and J genes are TRBV7-8 and TRBJ2-5, with 12 bases lining up with TRBD2. The CDR3 length is 16 residues. With V trimmed by 1 base and J by 2 bases, 2 bases remained unmatched. Per the germline V gene, CDR1 is SGHVS and CDR2 is FQNEAQ. CDR3 amino acids: CASSLGLAGGQETQYF. The CDR3 DNA reads as TGTGCCAGCAGCTTAGGGCTAGCGGGGGGGCAAGAGACCCAGTACTTC.

This clonotype is termed medium-sized. V and J are TRBV6-6 and TRBJ2-7, with D possibly TRBD1 on 5 matching bases. This CDR3 is 12 amino acids long. The germline gives CDR1 MNHNY, CDR2 SVGAGI (reference sequence). Trimming stripped 2 bases from V and 6 bases from J, with 8 bases between. The CDR3 DNA reads as TGTGCCAGCAGTTACAGGGGCGGCGAGCAGTACTTC. Translation gives CASSYRGGEQYF.

This clonotype is classed as medium-sized (0.01 to 0.1%). As DNA, the CDR3 is TGTGCCAGTACTCCCGGGACGTCTAAGGGGTCACCCCTCCACTTT. Its protein product is CASTPGTSKGSPLHF. V is TRBV19 and J is TRBJ1-6, with D perhaps matching TRBD1 (5 bases). CDR3 size: 15 residues. Trimming shortened V by 7 bases and J by 10 bases, and 20 bases separated the two germline ends. Germline V CDR1 and CDR2: LNHDA, SQIVND (reference sequence).

The CDR3 DNA reads as TGTGCCAGCAGCCCAGGACGGTCCATCTACGAGCAGTACTTC. This codes for CASSPGRSIYEQYF. J is TRBJ2-7 and V is TRBV11-2; D is ambiguous. Germline-derived CDR1 and CDR2 are SGHAT and FQNNGV. Trimming took off 5 bases at V and 3 bases at J, with 14 bases between the two ends. The CDR3 extends over 14 amino acids.

This clonotype was seen at least ten times. The V gene is TRBV6-1, the J gene TRBJ1-3; possibly TRBD1 for D (6 bases). V dropped 2 bases and J dropped 0 bases, with 14 bases sitting between them. This CDR3 has 17 amino acids. Germline loops: CDR1 MNHNS, CDR2 SASEGT. Written as DNA, the CDR3 is TGTGCCAGCAGTGAAATCATCTTGGACAGCTCTGGAAACACCATATATTTT. Translating gives CASSEIILDSSGNTIYF.

The chain employs TRBV24-1 and TRBJ2-1; D might be TRBD1 (7 bases). The CDR3 spans 17 residues. CDR1 KGHDR and CDR2 SFDVKD come from the germline V gene. V gave up 0 bases and J gave up 8 bases, with 19 bases separating them. The CDR3 sequence is CATSDLVARGKRDEQFF. In nucleotides, the CDR3 is TGTGCCACCAGTGATTTGGTTGCCAGGGGGAAGCGGGATGAGCAGTTCTTC.

This clonotype was recorded many times. The V call is TRBV13, the J call TRBJ1-1, with 7 bases matching TRBD1. The CDR3 length is 14 residues. Germline CDR1 PRHDT, CDR2 FYEKMQ (reference sequence). Losses at the gene ends were 4 bases for V and 6 bases for J; bases not matched to a gene: 8. The CDR3 DNA follows: TGTGCCAGCAGCTCGGATCAGGGGGTGGCTGAAGCTTTCTTT. Residues: CASSSDQGVAEAFF.